This TCR beta chain originates from a study of T-cell memory formation after mild COVID-19. Study-wide findings and caveats: CD4/CD8 balance characterized clones contracting day 15 to 85, and CD4+ skew characterized later expanders.

V shed 8 bases, J shed 1 base, and the junction held 7 bases outside the gene matches. This CDR3 comprises 15 residues. The V gene's germline CDR1 is MNHGY and CDR2 SVAAGI. The sample holds many counts of this clonotype. The antigen is not known. One entry per CDR3 protein results from TCRdb running MiXCR on the 5' RACE reads. The sample holds 25,000 to 35,000 distinct CDR3 sequences, roughly 12% seen once. The chain recombines TRBV6-9 with TRBJ1-5; 8 bases match TRBD1. Sequencing was done on a sample of PBMCs or a T cell subset sorted from them (not recorded which). The origin of this receptor is an adult woman who had mild COVID-19 (a few samples of this study predate the infection). Cell type and time point are not known. The CDR3 loop reads CASRGDRSSNQPQHF. Here the CDR3 DNA reads TGTGCCAGCCGAGGGGACAGGAGCAGCAATCAGCCCCAGCATTTT.